This paragraph covers one T cell receptor (beta chain) sequence. Assay used: immunoSEQ multiplex PCR; TCRdb lists only in-frame clones, some missing. The sample records 60,000 to 75,000 clones, about 87% being singletons. The data were obtained in a study of blood T cell repertoires in COVID-19. Study information: Both acute and convalescent COVID-19 samples were obtained from the United States, Italy and Spain.

CDR3 length: 16 amino acids. Germline assignment: CDR1 LGHDT and CDR2 YNNKEL (reference sequence). V was trimmed by 0 bases and J by 5 bases, leaving 16 bases between them. The clonotype was recovered from a man aged 55 to 70 with acute or convalescent COVID-19. Sequencing used peripheral blood. The rearrangement links TRBV3-1 (or the pseudogene TRBV3-2) to TRBJ2-5; D is possibly TRBD1 (5 bases). DNA for the CDR3: TGTGCCAGCAGCCAAGATCAAGGGGTTTTGGGGGAGACCCAGTACTTC. It is translated as CASSQDQGVLGETQYF.